The 4 T cell receptor beta chains reported below all come from one sample, sequenced in a study of human T cells and chemical hapten exposure. Time point of the sample: patch test 2, 6 weeks after DPC sensitization. Treatment reported: therapeutic diphenylcyclopropenone sensitization with weekly scalp DPC. TCRdb re-derived calls from the RACE reads in MiXCR, one entry per CDR3 protein. The repertoire holds just over 350,000 distinct CDR3 sequences, with just under 6.5% as singletons. Specimen: whole blood, collected in connection with sensitization to the hapten diphenylcyclopropenone (DPC). The receptors stem from a woman aged 18-30 years with alopecia areata. Some clones in this sample may be carry-over from other donors' samples.

At least ten counts were recorded for this clonotype. The rearrangement joins TRBV3-1 to TRBJ1-5; possibly TRBD1 for D (5 bases). The CDR3 consists of 15 residues. Trimming took 2 bases from V and 5 from J, leaving 13 bases between them. CDR1 is LGHDT and CDR2 is YNNKEL in the germline V gene (reference sequence). The CDR3 DNA reads as TGTGCCAGCAGCCAAACCGATGGGGGGGATCAGCCCCAGCATTTT. Protein product: CASSQTDGGDQPQHF.

The J gene is TRBJ2-2, the V gene TRBV4-3, with D maybe TRBD1 (6 bases). Looked up from germline, CDR1 is LGHNA and CDR2 is YSLEER. CDR3 length: 17 amino acids. V was shortened by 3 bases and J by 6 bases, with 20 bases between the two germline ends. The CDR3: CASSHPGQSSRPGELFF. CDR3 in DNA: TGCGCCAGCAGCCACCCGGGACAATCTTCGCGCCCCGGGGAGCTGTTTTTT.

This clonotype showed up many times. V and J are TRBV20-1 and TRBJ1-5; D perhaps matches TRBD1 (5 bases). Trimming took off 1 base at V and 4 bases at J, with 20 bases between the two ends. This CDR3 is built from 17 residues. The germline CDR1 and CDR2 sequences are DFQATT and SNEGSKA (reference sequence). Here the CDR3 reads CSARAGATSFGNQPQHF. Here the CDR3 DNA reads TGCAGTGCTAGAGCTGGGGCAACATCCTTTGGAAATCAGCCCCAGCATTTT.

This clonotype was picked up many times. The chain combines TRBV9 with TRBJ1-5; D possibly corresponds to TRBD1 (5 bases). The CDR3 totals 14 residues. The ends were cut back, 2 bases at V and 2 bases at J, with 8 bases in the middle. CDR1 and CDR2 (germline): SGDLS, YYNGEE. CDR3 sequence reads: CASSVGDGNQPQHF. DNA for the CDR3: TGTGCCAGCAGCGTGGGGGACGGCAATCAGCCCCAGCATTTT. Full variable domain (remainder filled in from reference TRBV9 and TRBJ1-5): DSGVTQTPKHLITATGQRVTLRCSPRSGDLSVYWYQQSLDQGLQFLIQYYNGEERAKGNILERFSAQQFPDLHSELNLSSLELGDSALYFCASSVGDGNQPQHFGDGTRLSIL.